This entry lists 27 T cell receptor beta chains sequenced from one sample in a study of T cells expressing NK-cell markers. TCRdb re-called the 5' RACE reads and gives one entry per CDR3 protein, without DNA. Its table lists hundreds of thousands of distinct CDR3 sequences. Source material: blood T cells: a sorted CD56 or NKG2C T cell subset, CD4+ or CD8+ T cells, or bulk PBMC T cells (not recorded which). These TCRs come from a young man in good health.

This chain links TRBV9 with TRBJ2-5; TCRdb reports TRBD2, a call that lacks DNA to check it against. Germline V gives CDR1 SGDLS, CDR2 YYNGEE. This CDR3 contains 17 residues. CDR3 region: CASSVDPAGGPKETQYF.

The rearrangement uses TRBV20-1 and TRBJ2-4; checking the TCRdb D call of TRBD1 is not possible without DNA. The CDR3 is 14 amino acids. The germline gives CDR1 DFQATT, CDR2 SNEGSKA (reference sequence). The CDR3 reads CSASLAGQGGIQYF.

J is TRBJ2-3 and V is TRBV20-1. Germline V gene data show CDR1 as DFQATT and CDR2 as SNEGSKA (reference sequence). The CDR3 is made up of 12 amino acids. CDR3: CSARGSADTQYF.

The V gene is TRBV7-9, the J gene TRBJ1-2; no DNA is available, so the TRBD1 call from TCRdb remains unchecked. The CDR3 loop spans 14 amino acids. Per the germline V gene, CDR1 is SEHNR and CDR2 is FQNEAQ (reference sequence). The CDR3 is CASSSNRVDYGYTF.

The genes are TRBV20-1 and TRBJ2-3; TCRdb outputs TRBD2, but without DNA this stays unchecked. CDR3 size: 17 residues. CDR1 is DFQATT and CDR2 is SNEGSKA in the germline V gene (reference sequence). The CDR3 reads CSAPGLAGRRGPDTQYF.

This chain uses TRBV5-5 with TRBJ2-1. Germline V CDR1 and CDR2: SGHKS, YYEKEE (reference sequence). CDR3 length equals 13 residues. CDR3 in amino acids: CASFQNSYNEQFF.

V and J are TRBV30 and TRBJ1-1; the D call from TCRdb, TRBD1, cannot be confirmed without DNA. CDR1 GTSNPN and CDR2 SVGIG come from the germline V gene (reference sequence). The CDR3 consists of 21 residues. The chain's CDR3 is CAWKSRLGTGGGVGLNTEAFF.

The chain joins TRBV4-1 to TRBJ2-5; there is no DNA to check the TCRdb D call of TRBD2. The germline gives CDR1 MGHRA, CDR2 YSYEKL. This CDR3 spans 16 amino acids. This CDR3 reads CASSLAETREGETQYF.

The chain recombines TRBV12-3 or TRBV12-4 with TRBJ2-1. This CDR3 spans 11 amino acids. This CDR3 is CASMSDNEQFF.

The chain combines TRBV12-3 or TRBV12-4 with TRBJ1-2; the D call from TCRdb, TRBD1, cannot be confirmed without DNA. The CDR3 length is 15 residues. The CDR3 loop reads CASSSSPGQGYGYTF.

The CDR3 spells CASSPTSGSPHEQFF. The chain employs TRBV3-1 and TRBJ2-1; TCRdb's D call, TRBD2, is unchecked because there is no DNA. The CDR3 is 15 amino acids. Germline V gives CDR1 LGHDT, CDR2 YNNKEL (reference sequence).

V usage is TRBV29-1 and J usage is TRBJ1-1. The CDR3 is made up of 12 amino acids. Germline lookup yields CDR1 SQVTM and CDR2 ANQGSEA. The CDR3 spells CSVGDLNTEAFF.

The chain combines TRBV20-1 with TRBJ2-7; TCRdb indicates TRBD2, and absent DNA this call remains unverified. Germline loops: CDR1 DFQATT, CDR2 SNEGSKA (reference sequence). This CDR3 has 16 amino acids. This CDR3 reads CSATGTSGRGPYEQYF.

The V and J genes are TRBV5-4 and TRBJ2-3. The CDR3 is 14 residues long. Germline V gives CDR1 SGHNT, CDR2 YYREEE (reference sequence). The CDR3 is CASSPDGTPDTQYF. The full variable domain, in which reference TRBV5-4 and TRBJ2-3 provide the parts outside the CDR3, is ETGVTQSPTHLIKTRGQQVTLRCSSQSGHNTVSWYQQALGQGPQFIFQYYREEENGRGNFPPRFSGLQFPNYSSELNVNALELDDSALYLCASSPDGTPDTQYFGPGTRLTVL.

The chain couples TRBV18 to TRBJ2-7; as DNA is missing, the TRBD1 call by TCRdb cannot be tested. CDR3 length equals 14 residues. CDR1 is KGHSH, CDR2 LQKENI, per germline. The CDR3 loop reads CASSPVGREYEQYF.

The chain has TRBV5-1 and TRBJ2-5. The CDR3 loop spans 14 amino acids. CDR1 and CDR2 from the germline V gene are SGHRS and YFSETQ. The CDR3 loop reads CASSLVGDWETQYF.

This chain connects TRBV20-1 to TRBJ2-5; there is no DNA to check the TCRdb D call of TRBD1. In germline, CDR1 is DFQATT, CDR2 SNEGSKA (reference sequence). The CDR3 covers 16 residues. The CDR3 loop reads CSARDVRKRGQETQYF.

The J gene is TRBJ1-5, the V gene TRBV20-1. Germline V gene sequence: CDR1 DFQATT, CDR2 SNEGSKA (reference sequence). This CDR3 has 13 amino acids. CDR3: CSASSSLAQPQHF.

The chain has TRBV7-8 and TRBJ2-1. Germline V gene data show CDR1 as SGHVS and CDR2 as FQNEAQ. CDR3 length equals 14 residues. The CDR3 loop is CASSFYGTDNEQFF.

The chain is built from TRBV5-5 and TRBJ2-1; there is no DNA to check the TCRdb D call of TRBD1. CDR3 size: 16 residues. Germline CDR1 is SGHKS and CDR2 is YYEKEE (reference sequence). The CDR3 reads CASSPGPPGSYNEQFF.

This sequence joins TRBV7-9 and TRBJ1-2. From germline, CDR1 is SEHNR and CDR2 FQNEAQ (reference sequence). The CDR3 consists of 12 residues. The CDR3 sequence: CASSLVRSGYTF. Filled out from reference TRBV7-9 and TRBJ1-2, the complete variable domain reads DTGVSQNPRHKITKRGQNVTFRCDPISEHNRLYWYRQTLGQGPEFLTYFQNEAQLEKSRLLSDRFSAERPKGSFSTLEIQRTEQGDSAMYLCASSLVRSGYTFGSGTRLTVV.

The chain uses TRBV7-2 and TRBJ1-5; TCRdb calls TRBD1, which cannot be checked without DNA. The CDR3 is 13 amino acids. Germline loops: CDR1 SGHTA, CDR2 FQGNSA. The chain's CDR3 is CASSLDSVGPQHF.

The CDR3 here is CASSLLAGAVADTQYF. The rearrangement joins TRBV14 to TRBJ2-3; TCRdb reports TRBD2, a call that lacks DNA to check it against. CDR3 length: 16 residues. Looked up from germline, CDR1 is SGHDN and CDR2 is FVKESK.

The chain joins TRBV20-1 to TRBJ2-3; there is no DNA to check the TCRdb D call of TRBD2. Germline assignment: CDR1 DFQATT and CDR2 SNEGSKA (reference sequence). CDR3 length: 12 amino acids. Here the CDR3 reads CSARGPPYTQYF.

J is TRBJ2-1 and V is TRBV11-2. The CDR3 spans 17 residues. Per the germline V gene, CDR1 is SGHAT and CDR2 is FQNNGV. The CDR3 reads CASSFLVLTSSYNEQFF.

The chain couples TRBV5-1 to TRBJ1-1; as DNA is missing, the TRBD1 call by TCRdb cannot be tested. The CDR3 is 15 residues long. Germline V gene data show CDR1 as SGHRS and CDR2 as YFSETQ. CDR3: CASSFNRVGNTEAFF.

The rearrangement joins TRBV20-1 to TRBJ2-3; TCRdb returns TRBD1, unconfirmable since there is no DNA. The germline V gene encodes CDR1 DFQATT and CDR2 SNEGSKA (reference sequence). This CDR3 is 15 amino acids long. The CDR3 sequence: CSAIPGQGLTDTQYF.